The source of this T cell receptor beta chain is a study of blood T cell repertoires in COVID-19 (dated by TCRdb to the early 2020s). Regarding the research as a whole: The collaborator samples originated in the United States, Italy and Spain and spanned the acute and convalescent phases of COVID-19. The prospective study material was composed of cDNA or gDNA derived from T cells, B-cell-depleted T cells, or PBMCs. The repertoires were released in a freely available public database intended as a resource for research on the immune response to SARS-CoV-2. The samples were drawn from the first 160 participants of the ongoing ImmuneRACE study and from 950 to 1,500 subjects provided by 6 global collaborators. A de-identified subject ID, COVID-19 status, age in years and sex were almost always included in the sample metadata. Subjects who had been exposed to COVID-19, were actively infected with it, or had recovered from it provided the deeply sampled blood TCRbeta repertoires that made up the dataset. Where HLA class I and class II types were available, the types were taken from metadata supplied by the sample provider, not from assay-based typing. What the research found in general, with its limitations: How much clinical and demographic metadata was included differed by source and by participant, and the metadata was provided uncurated.

TCRbeta CDR3 regions were amplified from genomic DNA using the immunoSEQ Assay, a bias-controlled multiplex PCR. On the authors' methods: The number of nucleated cells in each sample was estimated by amplification of reference gene primers within the assay. To quantify the absolute abundance of each unique TCRbeta CDR3 rearrangement, sequence reads were collapsed and filtered. For each sample, productive Simpson clonality was calculated as the square root of Simpson's diversity index over productive rearrangements. In TCRdb, the immuneACCESS table is reduced to in-frame sequences with V and J assigned. These tables do not hold every clone; where another copy was compared, an unresolved V gene accounts for under half, and the others remain unexplained. The DNA gave D and trimming, while V, J and clone size come from that table. This sample lists 15,000 to 20,000 clones; about 90% were detected once. Jointly, the top ten make up roughly 4.7% of the sample.

The germline V gene (reference sequence) yields MNHNY for CDR1 and SVGAGI for CDR2. Reading from cysteine to phenylalanine, the CDR3 counts 13 amino acids. The sequence is cut down to CDR3 DNA, 39 bases in frame from base 1. Of note for this clone: The clone's antigen remains unknown. A junction end diverges from the germline sequence, so it may reflect a read error.

Each collaborating institution followed its own protocols to collect whole blood in K2EDTA tubes. For TCRbeta analysis, collaborator samples were shipped as frozen whole blood, as isolated PBMCs, or as DNA extracted from either sample type. The sequenced sample consisted of peripheral blood. In this chain, TRBV6-6 is recombined with TRBJ2-5; the D gene lacks a confident call. The sequence derives from a man in his sixties with active COVID-19. The CDR3 protein is CASSQDDQGTQYF. DNA sequence: TGTGCCAGCAGCCAGGATGATCAAGGGACCCAGTACTTC.